Listed here are 30 T cell receptor beta chains from one sample, sequenced in a study of spatial heterogeneity in lung cancer. Study-level points and caveats: The number of expanded tumor alpha and beta chains correlated with mutation number.

Their antigens remain unidentified. Time point reported: sample taken at primary tumor resection. TCRdb reprocessed the 5' RACE reads via MiXCR and lists one record per CDR3 protein. The repertoire includes approximately 240 distinct CDR3 sequences, about 51% of them detected once, and roughly two fifths sits in the top ten. The sequencing used lung tumor tissue, collected at surgery. The origin of the receptors is a male donor with early-stage non-small cell lung cancer.

In its sample, this clonotype was seen a few times. This beta chain is off target for a library built for alpha chains, so its abundance means little. V usage is TRBV10-1 and J usage is TRBJ2-3; 8 bases agree with TRBD1. CDR1 WNHNN and CDR2 SYGVQD come from the germline V gene (reference sequence). Unmatched junction bases numbered 3, after V lost 6 bases and J lost 4 bases. This CDR3 region has 13 residues. The CDR3 region is CASSDRGADTQYF. The CDR3 region has the DNA TGCGCCAGCAGCGACAGGGGAGCAGATACGCAGTATTTT.

This clonotype was observed a few times. Because this beta chain is a stray read in a library intended to capture alpha chains, its abundance should not be given much weight. The chain employs TRBV7-4 and TRBJ2-1; D might be TRBD1 or TRBD2, each matching 5 bases. Per germline, CDR1 SGHVT and CDR2 SQSDAQ. The CDR3 covers 15 residues. V gave up 0 bases and J gave up 8 bases, with 14 bases separating them. The CDR3 region is CASSLAGVQVYEQFF. In DNA, the CDR3 is TGTGCCAGCAGCTTAGCGGGGGTGCAAGTCTATGAGCAGTTCTTC.

On this clonotype: The library was prepared for alpha chains; this beta chain is a stray read, so its frequency means little. The V and J genes are TRBV3-1 and TRBJ2-3; the match to TRBD2 covers 8 bases. This CDR3 contains 17 residues. Germline CDR1 is LGHDT and CDR2 is YNNKEL (reference sequence). V lost 4 bases to trimming and J lost 5 bases; unmatched junction nucleotides: 14. The CDR3 is CASSLNHPGGGEDTQYF. In DNA, the CDR3 is TGTGCCAGCAGCCTTAACCACCCCGGGGGGGGTGAAGATACGCAGTATTTT.

The sample holds a few counts of this clonotype. In a library made to pick up alpha chains, this beta chain is a stray read with a size that means little. The rearrangement joins TRBV6-2 or TRBV6-3 to TRBJ2-1; D is ambiguous. Looked up from germline, CDR1 is MNHEY and CDR2 is SVGEGT. V was pared by 0 bases and J by 8 bases, with 2 bases between. This CDR3 spans 11 amino acids. CDR3 DNA sequence: TGTGCCAGCAGTTACTCTTATGAGCAGTTCTTC. It translates to CASSYSYEQFF.

This clonotype was picked up one time. With the library built for alpha chains, this beta chain is off target and its frequency is not meaningful. The chain uses TRBV11-2 and TRBJ1-1; TRBD1 agrees at 11 bases. Germline V gene data show CDR1 as SGHAT and CDR2 as FQNNGV. V shed 4 bases and J 8 bases; nucleotides not matched to a gene: 6. The CDR3 is 14 amino acids. CDR3: CASSSRTGGLEAFF. CDR3 bases: TGTGCCAGCAGCTCACGGACAGGGGGCTTGGAAGCTTTCTTT.

In this sample, this clonotype is hyperexpanded. For a library built for alpha chains, this beta chain is a stray read; little rests on its size. The CDR3 sequence: CASSLNRGYEQYF. In DNA form, the CDR3 reads TGTGCCAGCAGTTTAAACAGGGGGTACGAGCAGTACTTC. V gene TRBV27 combines with J gene TRBJ2-7, with 8 nucleotides matching TRBD1. This CDR3 region has 13 residues. V lost 2 bases and J lost 4; bases outside the gene matches: 1. The germline V gene encodes CDR1 MNHEY and CDR2 SMNVEV (reference sequence).

In this sample, this clonotype turned up a few times. A library made for alpha chains picked up this beta chain off target, so its size means little. V usage is TRBV4-1 and J usage is TRBJ2-7; D is perhaps TRBD1 (6 bases). V was trimmed by 0 bases and J by 5 bases, leaving 11 bases between them. This CDR3 spans 14 amino acids. The germline V gene has CDR1 MGHRA and CDR2 YSYEKL. The CDR3 loop reads CASSQDGEGDEQYF. CDR3 nucleotide sequence: TGCGCCAGCAGCCAAGATGGAGAGGGGGACGAGCAGTACTTC.

Notes on this clonotype: Being off target in a library aimed at alpha chains, this beta chain has a size of little meaning. The genes are TRBV5-1 and TRBJ2-4, with a tentative D call TRBD2 (5 bases). Trimming shortened V by 4 bases and J by 5 bases, and 13 bases separated the two germline ends. The germline CDR1 and CDR2 sequences are SGHRS and YFSETQ. The CDR3 is made up of 14 amino acids. CDR3 nucleotide sequence: TGCGCCAGCAGCCCGGGTCCGCGGGAAAACATTCAGTACTTC. Its translation is CASSPGPRENIQYF.

This clonotype was seen a single time. This beta chain came through as a stray read in a library set up for alpha chains, and its size says little. The V call is TRBV2, the J call TRBJ1-1, with 9 bases fitting TRBD1. The ends lost 4 bases at V and 1 base at J; junction bases unmatched: 4. The CDR3 runs 15 residues. Per germline, CDR1 SNHLY and CDR2 FYNNEI. Here the CDR3 DNA reads TGTGCCAGCAGTGGGACAGGGGAAGGGAACACTGAAGCTTTCTTT. This translates into CASSGTGEGNTEAFF.

In regard to this clonotype: With the library built for alpha chains, this beta chain is off target and its frequency is not meaningful. This chain connects TRBV6-1 to TRBJ2-5; D gene ambiguous. Trimming shortened V by 0 bases and J by 10 bases, and 9 bases separated the two germline ends. The length of the CDR3 is 12 residues. Germline-derived CDR1 and CDR2 are MNHNS and SASEGT. The chain's CDR3 is CASSEALEYQYF. The DNA of the CDR3 is TGTGCCAGCAGTGAAGCTTTGGAATACCAGTACTTC.

Notes on this clonotype: A library prepared for alpha chains yielded this beta chain as an off-target read; its size is of little meaning. The chain is built from TRBV15 and TRBJ1-1; D gene unclear. Germline CDR1 is LNHNV and CDR2 is YYDKDF (reference sequence). Trimming took 7 bases from V and 7 from J, leaving 13 bases between them. CDR3 length: 12 residues. CDR3 DNA sequence: TGTGCCACCAAACGTCCGGACCATGAAGCTTTCTTT. Amino acids: CATKRPDHEAFF.

In its sample, this clonotype ranks as hyperexpanded. This beta chain slipped into a library made for alpha chains as a stray read, so its size is not meaningful. The chain uses TRBV20-1 and TRBJ1-2; the D is unclear. From germline, CDR1 is DFQATT and CDR2 SNEGSKA (reference sequence). The V gene lost 3 bases and the J gene lost 6 bases, with 8 bases spanning the gap. The CDR3 runs 11 residues. The CDR3 protein is CSASWGNGYTF. CDR3 coding DNA: TGCAGTGCTAGTTGGGGAAATGGCTACACCTTC.

Concerning this clonotype itself: This beta chain is a stray sequence in a library constructed for alpha chains; its clone size is not meaningful. This sequence joins TRBV7-2 and TRBJ2-1, with D tentatively TRBD2 (6 bases). CDR1 SGHTA and CDR2 FQGNSA come from the germline V gene. The ends were cut back, 3 bases at V and 5 bases at J, with 14 bases in the middle. This CDR3 is built from 15 residues. CDR3 in amino acids: CASSFNGGSNNEQFF. CDR3 nucleotide sequence: TGTGCCAGCAGCTTTAACGGGGGTTCCAACAATGAGCAGTTCTTC.

This clonotype was observed a handful of times. Since the library was made to target alpha chains, this beta chain is a stray read and its abundance is not meaningful. The rearrangement joins TRBV7-2 to TRBJ2-7, with unresolved D. The germline V and J ends were trimmed by 5 bases and 2 bases, with 13 bases remaining between them. The CDR3 length is 14 residues. The germline V gene encodes CDR1 SGHTA and CDR2 FQGNSA. CDR3 bases: TGTGCCAGCAGCCACCCCATAGGACCCTACGAGCAGTACTTC. Its protein is CASSHPIGPYEQYF.

To note about this clonotype: This beta chain turned up in a library designed for alpha chains; as an off-target read, its abundance says little. The V and J genes are TRBV28 and TRBJ1-2; maybe TRBD1 (6 bases). V was clipped by 2 bases and J by 3 bases, with 22 bases between them. This CDR3 spans 18 amino acids. Germline values: CDR1 MDHEN, CDR2 SYDVKM. DNA for the CDR3: TGTGCCAGCAGTTTAAGGGGGAGCCTCAGGGAGGGGTACTATGGCTACACCTTC. Its protein product is CASSLRGSLREGYYGYTF.

In this sample, this clonotype turned up a few times. This beta chain turned up in a library designed for alpha chains; as an off-target read, its abundance says little. The chain has TRBV18 and TRBJ2-1; D unresolved. The CDR3 spans 12 residues. V dropped 3 bases and J dropped 4 bases, with 4 bases sitting between them. Germline CDR1 and CDR2: KGHSH and LQKENI. CDR3 DNA: TGTGCCAGCTCACCCACGTACAATGAGCAGTTCTTC. It is translated as CASSPTYNEQFF.

With regard to this clonotype: Within a library made for alpha chains, this beta chain is off target, and its count is uninformative. The chain couples TRBV5-5 to TRBJ2-7; D is undetermined. Looked up from germline, CDR1 is SGHKS and CDR2 is YYEKEE (reference sequence). V shed 2 bases and J shed 0 bases, with 9 bases lying between them. This CDR3 region has 14 residues. The CDR3: CASSLRYSSYEQYF. CDR3 sequence (DNA): TGTGCCAGCAGCTTAAGATACAGCTCCTACGAGCAGTACTTC. Filled out from reference TRBV5-5 and TRBJ2-7, the complete variable domain reads DAGVTQSPTHLIKTRGQQVTLRCSPISGHKSVSWYQQVLGQGPQFIFQYYEKEERGRGNFPDRFSARQFPNYSSELNVNALLLGDSALYLCASSLRYSSYEQYFGPGTRLTVT.

Comments on this clonotype: A library made for alpha chains picked up this beta chain off target, so its size means little. Here the CDR3 reads CASSRWGEKTDTQYF. The CDR3 DNA reads TGTGCCAGCAGCCGATGGGGCGAGAAAACAGATACGCAGTATTTT. This sequence joins TRBV7-2 and TRBJ2-3; possibly TRBD1 for D (5 bases). Looked up from germline, CDR1 is SGHTA and CDR2 is FQGNSA. The CDR3 loop spans 15 amino acids. V was trimmed by 5 bases and J by 3 bases, leaving 15 bases between them. Together with reference TRBV7-2 and TRBJ2-3, the CDR3 gives the full variable domain: GAGVSQSPSNKVTEKGKDVELRCDPISGHTALYWYRQSLGQGLEFLIYFQGNSAPDKSGLPSDRFSAERTGGSVSTLTIQRTQQEDSAVYLCASSRWGEKTDTQYFGPGTRLTVL.

About this clonotype: The library was prepared for alpha chains; this beta chain is a stray read, so its frequency means little. The chain combines TRBV28 with TRBJ2-1, with D possibly TRBD1 on 6 matching bases. The CDR3 is 14 residues long. Trimming took off 3 bases at V and 5 bases at J, with 11 bases between the two ends. Per the germline V gene, CDR1 is MDHEN and CDR2 is SYDVKM. CDR3 nucleotide sequence: TGTGCCAGCAGTTTGGGGGCTAGCCACAATGAGCAGTTCTTC. Translation: CASSLGASHNEQFF.

This clonotype was detected only a few times. This beta chain was picked up by a library intended for alpha chains and is off target, so its count carries little meaning. V usage is TRBV7-9 and J usage is TRBJ2-7, with 9 bases that match TRBD1. Germline loops: CDR1 SEHNR, CDR2 FQNEAQ (reference sequence). The CDR3 is 14 amino acids. The V and J ends lost 4 bases and 3 bases, in that order; junction bases with no gene match: 4. CDR3 in amino acids: CASSSTGGHYEQYF. The CDR3 DNA reads as TGTGCCAGCAGCTCGACAGGGGGTCACTACGAGCAGTACTTC. The full variable domain, its missing parts supplied by reference TRBV7-9 and TRBJ2-7, is DTGVSQNPRHKITKRGQNVTFRCDPISEHNRLYWYRQTLGQGPEFLTYFQNEAQLEKSRLLSDRFSAERPKGSFSTLEIQRTEQGDSAMYLCASSSTGGHYEQYFGPGTRLTVT.

Comments on this clonotype: The library was designed around alpha chains, so this beta chain is a stray read whose abundance carries little weight. V and J are TRBV12-3 or TRBV12-4 and TRBJ2-7; no firm D call. The ends were cut back, 5 bases at V and 2 bases at J, with 22 bases in the middle. The CDR3 length is 17 residues. CDR3 loop: CASSPSWAAVGTYEQYF. Here the CDR3 DNA reads TGTGCCAGCAGTCCCTCCTGGGCCGCCGTGGGGACCTACGAGCAGTACTTC.

Remarks on this clonotype: The size of this beta chain means little, since it is a stray read in a library made for alpha chains. The chain links TRBV27 to TRBJ2-1, with a tentative D call TRBD2 (6 bases). The V end was cut by 8 bases, the J end by 6 bases, with 17 bases between. This CDR3 contains 14 residues. Germline V gene sequence: CDR1 MNHEY, CDR2 SMNVEV (reference sequence). The CDR3, as DNA: TGTGCCAGCGCCAAGGGACTTACTGGCAATGAGCAGTTCTTC. Translated: CASAKGLTGNEQFF.

This clonotype was observed a few times. Because the library targeted alpha chains, this beta chain is an off-target read whose size means little. The chain recombines TRBV29-1 with TRBJ1-4; D call uncertain. Germline V gives CDR1 SQVTM, CDR2 ANQGSEA. The V and J ends lost 5 bases and 5 bases respectively, with 9 bases between them. The CDR3 covers 12 residues. The CDR3 is CSVNPGNEKLFF. Written as DNA, the CDR3 is TGCAGCGTTAATCCCGGGAATGAAAAACTGTTTTTT.

A note on this clonotype: This beta chain is a stray read from a library made for alpha chains; its abundance is not meaningful. The rearrangement links TRBV10-1 to TRBJ2-7; D not resolved. The CDR3 length is 14 residues. Looked up from germline, CDR1 is WNHNN and CDR2 is SYGVQD (reference sequence). V was cut by 4 bases and J by 5 bases, with 15 bases left in between. CDR3 amino acids: CASSATGPRDEQYF. The CDR3 region has the DNA TGCGCCAGCAGTGCAACCGGGCCCAGAGACGAGCAGTACTTC.

As for this clonotype: A library prepared for alpha chains yielded this beta chain as an off-target read; its size is of little meaning. J is TRBJ2-1 and V is TRBV7-6, with D perhaps matching TRBD1 (6 bases). Trimming took 0 bases from V and 4 from J, leaving 19 bases between them. This CDR3 is built from 18 residues. Germline CDR1 reads SGHVS; CDR2 reads FNYEAQ. CDR3 sequence reads: CASSLAIWRTELYNEQFF. Here the CDR3 DNA reads TGTGCCAGCAGCTTAGCAATCTGGAGGACAGAGCTATACAATGAGCAGTTCTTC.

Concerning this clonotype: This beta chain turned up in a library designed for alpha chains; as an off-target read, its abundance says little. This chain links TRBV28 with TRBJ1-3; no clear D. Germline V gives CDR1 MDHEN, CDR2 SYDVKM. V shed 6 bases and J shed 4 bases, with 4 bases lying between them. The length of the CDR3 is 11 residues. The CDR3: CASSHGNTIYF. CDR3 sequence (DNA): TGTGCCAGCAGCCACGGAAACACCATATATTTT.

Remarks on this clonotype: The size of this beta chain means little, since it is a stray read in a library made for alpha chains. The chain couples TRBV14 to TRBJ2-7; D ambiguous. This CDR3 comprises 16 residues. The ends were cut back, 2 bases at V and 2 bases at J, with 16 bases in the middle. Germline V gives CDR1 SGHDN, CDR2 FVKESK. The CDR3 DNA follows: TGTGCCAGCAGCCAATGGCCGGCAGGACCTACCTACGAGCAGTACTTC. Translating it yields CASSQWPAGPTYEQYF.

This clonotype has more than one count but fewer than ten. The size of this beta chain means little, since it is a stray read in a library made for alpha chains. The chain couples TRBV18 to TRBJ2-1, with 7 bases that match TRBD1. There are 15 residues in the CDR3. V lost 1 base to trimming and J lost 8 bases; unmatched junction nucleotides: 8. Per germline, CDR1 KGHSH and CDR2 LQKENI. This chain's CDR3 is CASSPLRQGGDEQFF. The CDR3 DNA is TGTGCCAGCTCACCACTAAGACAGGGTGGTGATGAGCAGTTCTTC.

Of note for this clonotype: With the library built for alpha chains, this beta chain is off target and its frequency is not meaningful. V and J are TRBV28 and TRBJ1-2, with TRBD1 matching over 10 bases. Losses at the gene ends were 8 bases for V and 7 bases for J; bases not matched to a gene: 13. The germline CDR1 and CDR2 sequences are MDHEN and SYDVKM. CDR3 length equals 15 residues. CDR3 DNA: TGTGCCAGCGACCCGCTCTCGGACAGGGGGTCTGGCTACACCTTC. It encodes CASDPLSDRGSGYTF.

Turning to this clonotype: This beta chain appears as a stray read in a library generated for alpha chains; its size is not informative. The rearrangement links TRBV4-1 to TRBJ2-1; D gene unclear. The CDR3 covers 15 residues. The germline CDR1 and CDR2 sequences are MGHRA and YSYEKL. Between the trimmed V and J ends, which lost 1 base and 5 bases, there was a span of 12 bases. In nucleotides, the CDR3 is TGCGCCAGCAGCCAAGTAGGTTTTTCCGACAATGAGCAGTTCTTC. Amino acids: CASSQVGFSDNEQFF.